A single sample is the source of the 24 T cell receptor beta chains below, sequenced in a study of OX40 agonist ivuxolimab in advanced cancers. Generated by immunoSEQ multiplex PCR, the TCRdb table keeps only in-frame clones and is missing some. The sample shows 65,000 to 95,000 clones, about 88% of them seen only once. The specimen was CD4+ or CD8+ T cells sorted from blood, collected in a trial of the OX40 agonist ivuxolimab. All receptors come from an adult with an advanced solid tumor such as melanoma, head and neck, liver or kidney cancer.

The chain is built from TRBV12-5 and TRBJ2-3, with TRBD2 matching 16 bases. The V gene's germline CDR1 is LGHNT and CDR2 FRNRAP. The V gene end was trimmed by 5 bases and the J gene end by 4 bases; junction bases not matched to a gene: 3. The CDR3 is made up of 16 amino acids. DNA for the CDR3: TGTGCTAGTGGTCCGGGACTAGCGGGGGGGCCAGATACGCAGTATTTT. Translating it yields CASGPGLAGGPDTQYF. The whole variable domain, filled in from reference TRBV12-5 and TRBJ2-3, reads DARVTQTPRHKVTEMGQEVTMRCQPILGHNTVFWYRQTMMQGLELLAYFRNRAPLDDSGMPKDRFSAEMPDATLATLKIQPSEPRDSAVYFCASGPGLAGGPDTQYFGPGTRLTVL.

The chain links TRBV10-1 to TRBJ2-3; no firm D call. The V end lost 6 bases, the J end lost 2 bases, and 12 bases lay between the germline ends. This CDR3 has 14 residues. Germline loops: CDR1 WNHNN, CDR2 SYGVQD (reference sequence). This CDR3 is CASRMNSHTDTQYF. DNA of the CDR3: TGCGCCAGCAGAATGAACAGCCACACAGATACGCAGTATTTT.

The CDR3 sequence: CASSVRQGSSPLHF. The CDR3 bases are TGTGCCAGCAGCGTTCGACAGGGTTCCTCACCCCTCCACTTT. This sequence joins TRBV7-3 and TRBJ1-6; TRBD1 matches 7 bases. Trimming at V came to 5 bases and at J to 10 bases, leaving 8 bases not matched to a gene. Germline CDR1 is SGHTA and CDR2 is FQGTGA. The CDR3 runs 14 residues. The complete variable domain, with remaining parts taken from reference TRBV7-3 and TRBJ1-6, reads GAGVSQTPSNKVTEKGKYVELRCDPISGHTALYWYRQSLGQGPEFLIYFQGTGAADDSGLPNDRFFAVRPEGSVSTLKIQRTERGDSAVYLCASSVRQGSSPLHFGNGTRLTVT.

The V gene is TRBV10-3, the J gene TRBJ2-2; weak D call: TRBD2 (5 bases). The CDR3 is made up of 12 amino acids. Germline lookup yields CDR1 ENHRY and CDR2 SYGVKD. The V gene lost 8 bases and the J gene lost 2 bases, with 6 bases spanning the gap. CDR3 DNA: TGTGCCATCGGAGGTAACACCGGGGAGCTGTTTTTT. As protein: CAIGGNTGELFF.

This clone turned up a few times. The V and J genes are TRBV5-8 and TRBJ1-6; a possible D gene is TRBD1 (5 bases). The germline V and J ends were trimmed by 0 bases and 8 bases, with 6 bases remaining between them. The CDR3 covers 13 residues. The germline gives CDR1 SGHTS, CDR2 YDEGEE. The CDR3 DNA follows: TGTGCCAGCAGCTTGGGGGGGGATTCACCCCTCCACTTT. Translated: CASSLGGDSPLHF.

This clone was recorded once. The chain uses TRBV18 and TRBJ2-7, with D possibly being TRBD1 or TRBD2 (5 bases each). Germline loops: CDR1 KGHSH, CDR2 LQKENI. The length of the CDR3 is 13 residues. Trimming pared 3 bases from V and 2 bases from J, leaving 8 bases between. CDR3 loop: CASSPGPTYEQYV. CDR3 sequence (DNA): TGTGCCAGCTCACCGGGACCGACCTACGAGCAGTACGTC.

The CDR3 region has the DNA TGTGCCAGCAGTTTGACGAGGGCTCTGAGCGAGCAGTACTTC. It specifies CASSLTRALSEQYF. The gene calls are TRBV28 and TRBJ2-7; possible D gene TRBD2, 5 bases. Germline V gene lookup returns CDR1 MDHEN and CDR2 SYDVKM. The V and J ends lost 3 bases and 6 bases respectively, with 15 bases between them. The CDR3 covers 14 residues.

The chain couples TRBV5-8 to TRBJ1-5, with unresolved D. The CDR3 is 16 amino acids. With 0 bases removed from V and 1 base from J, the gap between germline ends came to 11 bases. Germline assignment: CDR1 SGHTS and CDR2 YDEGEE. The CDR3 nucleotides read TGTGCCAGCAGCTTGGGCGGACGGATAAGCAATCAGCCCCAGCATTTT. Protein: CASSLGGRISNQPQHF. Filled out from reference TRBV5-8 and TRBJ1-5, the complete variable domain reads EAGVTQSPTHLIKTRGQQATLRCSPISGHTSVYWYQQALGLGLQFLLWYDEGEERNRGNFPPRFSGRQFPNYSSELNVNALELEDSALYLCASSLGGRISNQPQHFGDGTRLSIL.

The gene calls are TRBV7-2 and TRBJ2-4, with a weak D call TRBD1 (6 bases). This CDR3 region has 17 residues. The germline V gene encodes CDR1 SGHTA and CDR2 FQGNSA. Trimming cost V 5 bases and J 0 bases, with 17 bases left between them. The CDR3 sequence is CASSGTGQLLAKNIQYF. The CDR3 bases are TGTGCCAGCAGCGGGACCGGACAGTTATTAGCCAAAAACATTCAGTACTTC.

The chain employs TRBV4-1 and TRBJ2-2; 12 bases align to TRBD2. The CDR3 contains 16 residues. J gave up 5 bases and V 5 bases, and 6 bases lay outside the gene matches. CDR1 and CDR2 (germline): MGHRA, YSYEKL. In DNA form, the CDR3 reads TGCGCCAGCAGCTCTCCTAGCGGGAGGGGAACCGGGGAGCTGTTTTTT. It is translated as CASSSPSGRGTGELFF.

Here the CDR3 DNA reads TGTGCCAGTAGTATATCTGGGACGCGCCTGTGGATGAACACTGAAGCTTTCTTT. Amino acids: CASSISGTRLWMNTEAFF. The chain recombines TRBV19 with TRBJ1-1; TRBD1 is a possible D gene (5 bases). Germline V gene lookup returns CDR1 LNHDA and CDR2 SQIVND (reference sequence). Trimming took off 2 bases at V and 0 bases at J, with 19 bases between the two ends. The CDR3 totals 18 residues.

This clone has more than one count but fewer than ten. This rearrangement joins TRBV29-1 to TRBJ2-5; D call uncertain. The CDR3 spans 12 residues. Trimming removed 3 bases at V and 4 bases at J, with 9 bases between. Germline CDR1 reads SQVTM; CDR2 reads ANQGSEA. In DNA, the CDR3 is TGCAGCGTTGATTTAGTAAGAGAGACCCAGTACTTC. Translated, it gives CSVDLVRETQYF.

This sequence joins TRBV11-2 and TRBJ2-3; possible D gene TRBD2, 6 bases. Germline CDR1 reads SGHAT; CDR2 reads FQNNGV. The CDR3 loop spans 15 amino acids. V was trimmed by 6 bases and J by 0 bases, leaving 13 bases between them. CDR3 sequence: CASRAISGSTDTQYF. CDR3 nucleotides: TGTGCCAGCAGGGCGATTAGCGGTAGCACAGATACGCAGTATTTT.

The V and J genes are TRBV6-5 and TRBJ2-5; maybe TRBD1 (6 bases). V was trimmed by 5 bases and J by 3 bases, leaving 13 bases between them. This CDR3 is 14 amino acids long. Germline values: CDR1 MNHEY, CDR2 SVGAGI. This CDR3 is CASSPRTAEETQYF. The CDR3 coding sequence is TGTGCCAGCAGTCCACGGACAGCCGAAGAGACCCAGTACTTC.

This clone was seen only a few times. The chain links TRBV7-3 to TRBJ1-4, with D possibly being TRBD1 (6 bases). The CDR3 is 13 amino acids. Germline-derived CDR1 and CDR2 are SGHTA and FQGTGA. The V end was cut by 8 bases, the J end by 3 bases, with 10 bases between. The CDR3: CASAWGPNEKLFF. The CDR3 region has the DNA TGTGCCAGCGCGTGGGGGCCTAATGAAAAACTGTTTTTT.

The chain uses TRBV6-5 and TRBJ2-5, with D unclear. Trimming stripped 0 bases from V and 5 bases from J, with 13 bases between. Germline V gene sequence: CDR1 MNHEY, CDR2 SVGAGI. The CDR3 extends over 15 amino acids. The CDR3 nucleotides read TGTGCCAGCAGTTACTCGAAGGTGGTGTCGGAGACCCAGTACTTC. Residues: CASSYSKVVSETQYF.

The chain carries TRBV9 and TRBJ2-3; perhaps TRBD2 as D (5 bases). The CDR3 contains 14 residues. In germline, CDR1 is SGDLS, CDR2 YYNGEE. Trimming took 4 bases from V and 0 from J, leaving 9 bases between them. CDR3 DNA sequence: TGTGCCAGCAGCCCCCGGGGTAGCACAGATACGCAGTATTTT. Translation gives CASSPRGSTDTQYF.

The rearrangement uses TRBV28 and TRBJ2-1; TRBD2 agrees at 16 bases. Germline CDR1 MDHEN, CDR2 SYDVKM. The CDR3 runs 17 residues. The V segment lost 5 bases and the J segment 7 bases; nucleotides outside the gene matches: 8. The CDR3 nucleotides read TGTGCCAGCAGTCTCGGGACTAGCGGGGGGGCGAGGAATGAGCAGTTCTTC. It specifies CASSLGTSGGARNEQFF.

This sequence joins TRBV5-1 and TRBJ2-1; TRBD2 matches 13 bases. The CDR3 has 16 amino acids. With V trimmed by 5 bases and J by 6 bases, 8 bases remained unmatched. CDR1 SGHRS and CDR2 YFSETQ come from the germline V gene. This CDR3 reads CASSPGGLAGANEQFF. DNA of the CDR3: TGCGCCAGCAGTCCCGGTGGACTAGCGGGGGCCAATGAGCAGTTCTTC.

The chain has TRBV27 and TRBJ2-1; D unresolved. V was pared by 2 bases and J by 2 bases, with 10 bases between. This CDR3 has 15 amino acids. Germline V CDR1 and CDR2: MNHEY, SMNVEV (reference sequence). CDR3 sequence: CASSLRPQTYNEQFF. As DNA, the CDR3 is TGTGCCAGCAGTTTACGGCCACAGACCTACAATGAGCAGTTCTTC.

The chain carries TRBV5-4 and TRBJ2-1; 8 bases align to TRBD2. Germline CDR1 reads SGHNT; CDR2 reads YYREEE (reference sequence). After removal of 1 base from V and 4 bases from J, the junction contained 7 bases not matched to a gene. The CDR3 is made up of 16 amino acids. The CDR3 coding sequence is TGTGCCAGCAGCTTGAGGACGGGAGGGGGGTACAATGAGCAGTTCTTC. Translation: CASSLRTGGGYNEQFF.

J is TRBJ1-1 and V is TRBV5-8; 8 bases are shared with TRBD1. V was pared by 4 bases and J by 3 bases, with 5 bases of the junction left unmatched. The CDR3 sequence is 14 residues long. Per germline, CDR1 SGHTS and CDR2 YDEGEE. The CDR3 DNA sequence: TGTGCCAGCAGCGCAACAGGGGGTCACACTGAAGCTTTCTTT. Protein sequence: CASSATGGHTEAFF.

The CDR3 here is CASSRQLTGYEQYF. The DNA for the CDR3 is TGTGCCAGCAGCCGCCAATTGACGGGCTACGAGCAGTACTTC. The chain joins TRBV16 to TRBJ2-7, with D unclear. Trimming left V 4 bases short and J 3 bases short, with 13 bases between. CDR1 is KGHSY, CDR2 FQNENV, per germline. This CDR3 has 14 residues.

The chain has TRBV30 and TRBJ1-2; D unclear. In germline, CDR1 is GTSNPN, CDR2 SVGIG (reference sequence). The CDR3 consists of 12 residues. V was clipped by 4 bases and J by 4 bases, with 10 bases between them. This chain's CDR3 is CAWNGDVYGYTF. The CDR3 nucleotides are TGTGCCTGGAACGGGGATGTCTATGGCTACACCTTC.